Below, 15 T cell receptor beta chains from the same sample are listed, as sequenced in a study of CXCR3 chemokines and chemotherapy response in bladder cancer. TCRdb reprocessed the PCR reads with MiXCR, giving one entry per CDR3 protein. Of around 8,000 distinct CDR3 sequences detected, roughly an eighth appear once; the ten largest clones hold 16%. The sample was collected from a patient whose treatment included neoadjuvant chemotherapy. The receptors come from a human donor with bladder cancer that responded to neoadjuvant chemotherapy.

The table lists this clonotype with many counts. The chain uses TRBV19 and TRBJ2-1; 16 positions agree with TRBD2. The CDR3 runs 18 residues. Germline values: CDR1 LNHDA, CDR2 SQIVND (reference sequence). J was trimmed by 4 bases and V by 5 bases; bases with no gene match: 8. The CDR3 DNA sequence: TGTGCCAGTAGTTCTCCCGGGACTAGCGGGGGGGCTTACAATGAGCAGTTCTTC. This translates into CASSSPGTSGGAYNEQFF.

This clonotype rates as medium-sized. The chain joins TRBV18 to TRBJ1-2; tentative D call: TRBD1 (6 bases). Deletions cut 6 bases from V and 2 bases from J, with 10 bases between. This CDR3 contains 13 residues. Germline V CDR1 and CDR2: KGHSH, LQKENI. CDR3 residues: CASSRTENYGYTF. CDR3 coding DNA: TGTGCCAGCTCCCGGACAGAGAACTATGGCTACACCTTC.

This clonotype came up many times. The chain combines TRBV15 with TRBJ1-6; D is uncertain. CDR3 length: 14 amino acids. Per germline, CDR1 LNHNV and CDR2 YYDKDF (reference sequence). Trimming removed 1 base at V and 8 bases at J, with 9 bases between. The CDR3 is CATSRVDFDSPLHF. CDR3 nucleotides: TGTGCCACCAGCAGAGTAGACTTTGATTCACCCCTCCACTTT. The full variable domain, completed using reference TRBV15 and TRBJ1-6, is DAMVIQNPRYQVTQFGKPVTLSCSQTLNHNVMYWYQQKSSQAPKLLFHYYDKDFNNEADTPDNFQSRRPNTSFCFLDIRSPGLGDTAMYLCATSRVDFDSPLHFGNGTRLTVT.

This clonotype came up many times. This chain joins TRBV12-3 or TRBV12-4 and TRBJ1-1; no clear D gene. The CDR3 sequence is 12 residues long. V lost 1 base to trimming and J lost 5 bases, with 5 bases between them. This CDR3 is CASSLVATEAFF. In nucleotides, the CDR3 is TGTGCCAGCAGTTTAGTAGCGACTGAAGCTTTCTTT.

There are many counts of this clonotype. The rearrangement links TRBV12-3 or TRBV12-4 to TRBJ1-2; 7 bases line up with TRBD1. V was pared by 1 base and J by 2 bases, with 4 bases of the junction left unmatched. The CDR3 sequence is 15 residues long. This chain's CDR3 is CASSLVLQGNYGYTF. The CDR3 DNA is TGTGCCAGCAGTTTAGTCCTACAGGGGAACTATGGCTACACCTTC.

The genes are TRBV5-6 and TRBJ2-3, with D possibly TRBD2 on 6 matching bases. The germline V and J ends were trimmed by 4 bases and 2 bases, with 11 bases remaining between them. Germline CDR1 SGHDT, CDR2 YYEEEE. This CDR3 has 14 amino acids. The DNA of the CDR3 is TGTGCCAGCAGCGGGGGACTTTTCACAGATACGCAGTATTTT. It is translated as CASSGGLFTDTQYF. Filled out from reference TRBV5-6 and TRBJ2-3, the complete variable domain reads DAGVTQSPTHLIKTRGQQVTLRCSPKSGHDTVSWYQQALGQGPQFIFQYYEEEERQRGNFPDRFSGHQFPNYSSELNVNALLLGDSALYLCASSGGLFTDTQYFGPGTRLTVL.

This clonotype counts as medium-sized (0.01 to 0.1%). This rearrangement joins TRBV18 to TRBJ2-4; D is uncertain. Between the trimmed V and J ends, which lost 7 bases and 1 base, there was a span of 14 bases. The CDR3 runs to 15 residues. Germline CDR1 reads KGHSH; CDR2 reads LQKENI. CDR3 DNA: TGTGCCAGCTTACGGTACAGAGTGGCCAAAAACATTCAGTACTTC. Its translation: CASLRYRVAKNIQYF. Drawing the rest from reference TRBV18 and TRBJ2-4, the complete variable domain is NAGVMQNPRHLVRRRGQEARLRCSPMKGHSHVYWYRQLPEEGLKFMVYLQKENIIDESGMPKERFSAEFPKEGPSILRIQQVVRGDSAAYFCASLRYRVAKNIQYFGAGTRLSVL.

By its share, this clonotype is large (0.1 to 1%). This chain joins TRBV19 and TRBJ1-6; 10 bases are shared with TRBD1. V trimming: 9 bases; J trimming: 6 bases; junction bases outside the gene matches: 8. CDR1 and CDR2 from the germline V gene are LNHDA and SQIVND (reference sequence). The CDR3 length is 15 residues. The chain's CDR3 is CASSPGTGVNSPLHF. The CDR3 nucleotides read TGTGCCAGCTCGCCCGGGACAGGGGTTAATTCACCCCTCCACTTT.

V usage is TRBV20-1 and J usage is TRBJ1-1; D not certain. The CDR3 consists of 15 residues. The germline CDR1 and CDR2 sequences are DFQATT and SNEGSKA (reference sequence). V lost 6 bases and J 0 bases, leaving 17 bases between the germline ends. CDR3 sequence: CSANLQRVMNTEAFF. The CDR3 nucleotides are TGCAGTGCAAATTTACAGCGGGTGATGAACACTGAAGCTTTCTTT.

In this sample, this clonotype turned up many times. The V gene is TRBV12-3 or TRBV12-4, the J gene TRBJ2-7, with D perhaps being TRBD1 or TRBD2 (6 bases each). The CDR3 loop spans 16 amino acids. Trimming left V 6 bases short and J 3 bases short, with 21 bases between. This CDR3 is CASSSGGQGVNYEQYF. CDR3 bases: TGTGCCAGCAGCTCCGGGGGACAAGGAGTAAACTACGAGCAGTACTTC.

This clonotype was recorded many times. At one of its ends the junction is not consistent with the germline gene, which may arise from a read error. The V gene is TRBV30, the J gene TRBJ1-4; 9 bases are shared with TRBD1. This CDR3 is 14 amino acids long. Per germline, CDR1 GTSNPN and CDR2 SVGIG (reference sequence). This chain's CDR3 is CAGTKQGANEKLFF. As DNA, the CDR3 is TGTGCCGGGACCAAACAGGGGGCTAACGAAAAACTGTTTTTT. The entire variable domain, with the rest obtained from reference TRBV30 and TRBJ1-4, is as follows: SQTIHQWPATLVQPVGSPLSLECTVEGTSNPNLYWYRQAAGRGLQLLFYSVGIGQISSEVPQNLSASRPQDRQFILSSKKLLLSDSGFYLCAGTKQGANEKLFFGSGTQLSVL.

By its share, this clonotype is medium-sized (0.01 to 0.1%). The chain joins TRBV6-1 to TRBJ1-2; 7 positions agree with TRBD1. CDR3 size: 15 residues. With 1 base clipped from V and 2 bases from J, the junction kept 4 bases outside the gene matches. Germline CDR1 MNHNS, CDR2 SASEGT. The CDR3 DNA sequence: TGTGCCAGCAGTGAAGGGGGAGGGGGCAACTATGGCTACACCTTC. Amino acid sequence: CASSEGGGGNYGYTF.

In its sample, this clonotype was seen many times. This chain links TRBV10-3 with TRBJ2-1, with TRBD2 matching 8 bases. The CDR3 sequence is 17 residues long. The trim removed 4 bases at V and 7 bases at J, leaving 15 bases unmatched. CDR1 and CDR2 from the germline V gene are ENHRY and SYGVKD. Here the CDR3 DNA reads TGTGCCATCAGTGCCAACCGGGTGGCGGGGGGCGGAAATGAGCAGTTCTTC. This codes for CAISANRVAGGGNEQFF.

This clonotype is labeled as medium-sized. This sequence joins TRBV6-1 and TRBJ2-4; TRBD2 agrees at 10 bases. V lost 0 bases and J lost 8; bases outside the gene matches: 1. Germline CDR1 MNHNS, CDR2 SASEGT. This CDR3 region has 14 residues. In DNA, the CDR3 is TGTGCCAGCAGTGAAGCGAGCGGGGGGGACATTCAGTACTTC. It translates to CASSEASGGDIQYF.

By share, this clonotype ranks as medium-sized (0.01 to 0.1%). The V gene is TRBV6-5, the J gene TRBJ1-1, with TRBD1 identical over 8 bases. The CDR3 loop spans 11 amino acids. The germline CDR1 and CDR2 sequences are MNHEY and SVGAGI. The V and J ends lost 8 bases and 7 bases, in that order; junction bases with no gene match: 3. DNA for the CDR3: TGTGCCAGCGGACAGGGTTATGAAGCTTTCTTT. This translates into CASGQGYEAFF.